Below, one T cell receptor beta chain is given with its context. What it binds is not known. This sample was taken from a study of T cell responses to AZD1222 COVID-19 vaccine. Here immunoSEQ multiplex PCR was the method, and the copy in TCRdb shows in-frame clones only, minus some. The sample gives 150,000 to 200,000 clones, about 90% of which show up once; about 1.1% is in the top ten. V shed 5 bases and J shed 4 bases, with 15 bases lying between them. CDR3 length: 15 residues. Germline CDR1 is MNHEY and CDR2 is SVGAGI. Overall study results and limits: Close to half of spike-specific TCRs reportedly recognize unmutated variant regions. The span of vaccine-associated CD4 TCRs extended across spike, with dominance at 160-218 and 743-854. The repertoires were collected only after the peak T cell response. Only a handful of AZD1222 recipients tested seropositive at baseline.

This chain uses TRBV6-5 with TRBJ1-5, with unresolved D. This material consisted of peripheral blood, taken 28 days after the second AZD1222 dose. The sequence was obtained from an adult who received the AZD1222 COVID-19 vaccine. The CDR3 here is CASSPTVLTNQPQHF. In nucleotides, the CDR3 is TGTGCCAGCAGTCCGACGGTGCTTACAAATCAGCCCCAGCATTTT.